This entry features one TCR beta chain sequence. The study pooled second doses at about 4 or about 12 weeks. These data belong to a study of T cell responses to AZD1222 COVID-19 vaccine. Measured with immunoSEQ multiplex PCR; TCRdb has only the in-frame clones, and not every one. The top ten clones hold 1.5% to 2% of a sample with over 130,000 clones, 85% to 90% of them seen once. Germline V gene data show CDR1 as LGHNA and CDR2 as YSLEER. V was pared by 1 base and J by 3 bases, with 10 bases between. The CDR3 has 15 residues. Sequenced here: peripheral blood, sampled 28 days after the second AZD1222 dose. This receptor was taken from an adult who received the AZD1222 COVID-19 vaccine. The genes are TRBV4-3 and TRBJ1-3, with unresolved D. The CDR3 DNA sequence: TGCGCCAGCAGCCAAGGCCGGCACGGTGGAAACACCATATATTTT. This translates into CASSQGRHGGNTIYF.